Listed below are T cell receptor beta chains from one sample, sequenced in a study of OX40 agonist ivuxolimab in advanced cancers. Sequencing was performed with immunoSEQ multiplex PCR; in TCRdb, only in-frame clones are kept and a portion is missing. The repertoire holds 60,000 to 90,000 clones, with around nine tenths as singletons. Sequenced here: CD4+ or CD8+ T cells sorted from blood, sampled in a trial of the OX40 agonist ivuxolimab. These TCRs come from an adult with an advanced solid tumor such as melanoma, head and neck, liver or kidney cancer. CDR3s include the opening cysteine and the closing phenylalanine or tryptophan. A D gene is named only where the DNA matches it firmly.

v_gene	j_gene	d_gene	CDR3nt	CDR3aa
TRBV11-2	TRBJ2-6	NA	TGTGCCAGCAGCTTAGACAGGGCCGGGGCCAACGTCCTGACTTTC	CASSLDRAGANVLTF
TRBV5-1	TRBJ2-3	NA	TGCGCCAGCAGCTTTCGCACAGATACGCAGTATTTT	CASSFRTDTQYF
TRBV6-6	TRBJ1-2	NA	TGTGCCAGCAGTACTAACTATGGCTACACCTTC	CASSTNYGYTF
TRBV5-1	TRBJ2-4	TRBD2	TGCGCCAGCAGACCCGGGGGGGTGACATTAGCCAAAAACATTCAGTACTTC	CASRPGGVTLAKNIQYF
TRBV11-2	TRBJ2-7	NA	TGTGCCAGCAGCCCCCGGCAAGCCGAGCAGTACTTC	CASSPRQAEQYF
TRBV18	TRBJ2-5	NA	TGTGCCAGCTCACCCGCTCGGGGTGAGACCCAGTACTTC	CASSPARGETQYF
TRBV5-4	TRBJ2-3	TRBD2	TGTGCCAGCAGCTGGAGCGGGGGTGCAGATACGCAGTATTTT	CASSWSGGADTQYF
TRBV20-1	TRBJ2-5	NA	TGCAGTGCTGGTGGCGAGACCCAGTACTTC	CSAGGETQYF
TRBV29-1	TRBJ2-1	TRBD2	TGCAGCGGAGAGCGGGACGGCCGGTTGAACAATGAGCAGTTCTTC	CSGERDGRLNNEQFF
TRBV5-1	TRBJ2-3	NA	TGCGCCAGCACCGACAGCGGCGCCCGCACAGATACGCAGTATTTT	CASTDSGARTDTQYF
TRBV18	TRBJ1-2	NA	TGTGCCAGCTCACCACAAAGAGTCATGACCGGCCGAATTAACTATGGCTACACCTTC	CASSPQRVMTGRINYGYTF
TRBV5-4	TRBJ1-3	NA	TGTGCCAGCAGCTTGGCAGGCAGGGACTCTGGAAACACCATATATTTT	CASSLAGRDSGNTIYF
TRBV6-5	TRBJ1-1	NA	TGTGCCAGCAGTTCTGGTAGGAACACTGAAGCTTTCTTT	CASSSGRNTEAFF
TRBV15	TRBJ2-2	NA	TGTGCCACCAGCGGGGGGGACAGATACACCGGGGAGCTGTTTTTT	CATSGGDRYTGELFF
TRBV6-5	TRBJ2-2	NA	TGTGCCAGCAAGTATCTACAGACGAACACCGGGGAGCTGTTTTTT	CASKYLQTNTGELFF
TRBV6-5	TRBJ1-2	TRBD1	TGTGCCAGCAGTTACACCCCGACAGGGCAGAGTGGCTACACCTTC	CASSYTPTGQSGYTF